These 16 T cell receptor beta chains share one sample of origin, sequenced in a study of blood T cell repertoires in COVID-19. Data came from immunoSEQ multiplex PCR; TCRdb stores just in-frame clones and leaves some out. Among over 130,000 clones listed, almost 80% were seen once. The sample taken for sequencing was PBMCs or T cells enriched from blood (not recorded which). The receptor source for this set is a woman in her forties or fifties who had recovered from COVID-19.

This chain joins TRBV2 and TRBJ2-7; 14 bases are a match to TRBD2. CDR1 and CDR2 (germline): SNHLY, FYNNEI. This CDR3 comprises 20 residues. Trimming took 3 bases from V and 2 from J; bases not matched to a gene: 15. CDR3 nucleotides: TGTGCCAGCAGTGACCCCGGGACTAGCGGGAGCCCCTCTATTACCTACGAGCAGTACTTC. Translating gives CASSDPGTSGSPSITYEQYF.

Remarks on this clone: The junction and the germline gene differ at one end; a read error may be behind it. The chain links TRBV7-8 to TRBJ2-1, with 9 bases that match TRBD2. This CDR3 spans 14 amino acids. In germline, CDR1 is SGHVS, CDR2 FQNEAQ. The CDR3 here is CASSVAGVLNEQFF. In DNA form, the CDR3 reads TGTGCCAGCAGCGTAGCGGGAGTTCTGAATGAGCAGTTCTTC.

This chain uses TRBV12-3 or TRBV12-4 with TRBJ2-5; TRBD1 is a possible D gene (5 bases). V shed 9 bases and J shed 5 bases, with 16 bases lying between them. This CDR3 has 13 amino acids. The CDR3 loop reads CASRSGYWETQYF. The DNA of the CDR3 is TGTGCCAGTAGGTCAGGGTATTGGGAGACCCAGTACTTC.

This clone turned up a few times. V and J are TRBV7-3 and TRBJ1-1; D is unclear. This CDR3 has 14 residues. The germline V gene encodes CDR1 SGHTA and CDR2 FQGTGA. The germline V and J ends were trimmed by 2 bases and 0 bases, with 7 bases remaining between them. The CDR3 DNA reads as TGTGCCAGCAGCTTAGCAGGATTGAACACTGAAGCTTTCTTT. Protein: CASSLAGLNTEAFF.

The chain recombines TRBV12-5 with TRBJ2-2; D is possibly TRBD1 (5 bases). V was pared by 4 bases and J by 5 bases, with 11 bases between. Germline V gene data show CDR1 as LGHNT and CDR2 as FRNRAP. This CDR3 spans 14 amino acids. The CDR3 loop reads CASGSSGRTGELFF. CDR3 bases: TGTGCTAGTGGTTCCTCAGGGCGAACCGGGGAGCTGTTTTTT.

Here the CDR3 reads CASSIAIGSYEQYF. In DNA, the CDR3 is TGTGCCAGTAGTATCGCTATCGGTTCCTACGAGCAGTACTTC. V gene TRBV19 combines with J gene TRBJ2-7; D not resolved. The germline V gene encodes CDR1 LNHDA and CDR2 SQIVND (reference sequence). The V end lost 3 bases, the J end lost 1 base, and 10 bases lay between the germline ends. The CDR3 sequence is 14 residues long. The full variable domain, completed using reference TRBV19 and TRBJ2-7, is DGGITQSPKYLFRKEGQNVTLSCEQNLNHDAMYWYRQDPGQGLRLIYYSQIVNDFQKGDIAEGYSVSREKKESFPLTVTSAQKNPTAFYLCASSIAIGSYEQYFGPGTRLTVT.

The chain links TRBV12-3 or TRBV12-4 to TRBJ1-2; 7 positions match TRBD1. V trimming: 6 bases; J trimming: 6 bases; junction bases outside the gene matches: 7. The CDR3 is made up of 13 amino acids. CDR3 in amino acids: CASRPTGSDGYTF. CDR3 coding DNA: TGTGCCAGCAGACCGACAGGGTCAGATGGCTACACCTTC.

Points on this clone: Other DNA variants within this sample encode the same CDR3. V usage is TRBV7-9 and J usage is TRBJ2-6; D is ambiguous. CDR1 and CDR2 from the germline V gene are SEHNR and FQNEAQ (reference sequence). Trimming cost V 2 bases and J 0 bases, with 5 bases left between them. The CDR3 length is 15 residues. CDR3 residues: CASSLSGSGANVLTF. The CDR3 region has the DNA TGTGCCAGCAGCTTATCGGGCTCTGGGGCCAACGTCCTGACTTTC.

This clone was counted a few times. One junction end disagrees with the germline gene, perhaps due to a read error. This chain uses TRBV6-5 with TRBJ2-7; D is perhaps TRBD1 (5 bases). The CDR3 consists of 11 residues. Germline V gene sequence: CDR1 MNHEY, CDR2 SVGAGI. The CDR3: CASTTTGQANF. The CDR3 DNA reads as TGTGCCAGCACCACAACTGGACAAGCCAACTTC.

The chain joins TRBV11-3 to TRBJ1-1; D gene ambiguous. Trimming took off 0 bases at V and 7 bases at J, with 15 bases between the two ends. The CDR3 is 15 amino acids. The germline V gene has CDR1 SGHNT and CDR2 YENEEA. CDR3 in amino acids: CASSLDLTRGGEAFF. The CDR3 DNA sequence: TGTGCCAGCAGCTTAGACTTGACCCGGGGAGGTGAAGCTTTCTTT.

This rearrangement joins TRBV6-5 to TRBJ1-1, with TRBD1 as a possible D gene (6 bases). V gave up 0 bases and J gave up 1 base, with 9 bases separating them. The CDR3 loop spans 15 amino acids. Looked up from germline, CDR1 is MNHEY and CDR2 is SVGAGI. This CDR3 is CASSYSDSGNTEAFF. CDR3 nucleotide sequence: TGTGCCAGCAGTTACTCGGACAGCGGGAACACTGAAGCTTTCTTT.

This clone was seen a single time. The rearrangement joins TRBV7-9 to TRBJ1-1, with TRBD1 matching 7 bases. Trimming took 4 bases from V and 0 from J; bases not matched to a gene: 5. Looked up from germline, CDR1 is SEHNR and CDR2 is FQNEAQ (reference sequence). This CDR3 spans 15 amino acids. DNA for the CDR3: TGTGCCAGCAGCTCACCGGGACAGCTGAACACTGAAGCTTTCTTT. The encoded protein is CASSSPGQLNTEAFF.

The chain uses TRBV3-1 (or the pseudogene TRBV3-2) and TRBJ1-1; D not resolved. The V and J ends lost 0 bases and 7 bases respectively, with 6 bases between them. Germline CDR1 reads LGHDT; CDR2 reads YNNKEL (reference sequence). The CDR3 sequence is 12 residues long. The CDR3 nucleotides are TGTGCCAGCAGCCAAGAGCCAGGTGAAGCTTTCTTT. Its translation: CASSQEPGEAFF.

The chain recombines TRBV5-4 with TRBJ2-5, with 8 positions matching TRBD2. With V trimmed by 1 base and J by 4 bases, 3 bases remained unmatched. Germline V gene data show CDR1 as SGHNT and CDR2 as YYREEE (reference sequence). The CDR3 covers 14 residues. CDR3 sequence (DNA): TGTGCCAGCAGCTTGACGGGGGGGCGAGAGACCCAGTACTTC. This gives the protein CASSLTGGRETQYF.

J is TRBJ2-3 and V is TRBV3-1 (or the pseudogene TRBV3-2); D may be TRBD1 (6 bases). Germline values: CDR1 LGHDT, CDR2 YNNKEL (reference sequence). The CDR3 extends over 15 amino acids. V lost 1 base and J lost 4, with 12 bases in between. CDR3 in DNA: TGTGCCAGCAGCCAAGTAGGGGGTCCGGCAGATACGCAGTATTTT. It yields the protein CASSQVGGPADTQYF.

The J gene is TRBJ2-7, the V gene TRBV4-1, with 12 bases matching TRBD2. CDR1 and CDR2 from the germline V gene are MGHRA and YSYEKL. The CDR3 extends over 17 amino acids. After removal of 0 bases from V and 7 bases from J, the junction contained 10 bases not matched to a gene. This CDR3 is CASSQDQGLAGGREQYF. The DNA of the CDR3 is TGCGCCAGCAGCCAAGATCAGGGGCTAGCGGGGGGGCGGGAGCAGTACTTC.